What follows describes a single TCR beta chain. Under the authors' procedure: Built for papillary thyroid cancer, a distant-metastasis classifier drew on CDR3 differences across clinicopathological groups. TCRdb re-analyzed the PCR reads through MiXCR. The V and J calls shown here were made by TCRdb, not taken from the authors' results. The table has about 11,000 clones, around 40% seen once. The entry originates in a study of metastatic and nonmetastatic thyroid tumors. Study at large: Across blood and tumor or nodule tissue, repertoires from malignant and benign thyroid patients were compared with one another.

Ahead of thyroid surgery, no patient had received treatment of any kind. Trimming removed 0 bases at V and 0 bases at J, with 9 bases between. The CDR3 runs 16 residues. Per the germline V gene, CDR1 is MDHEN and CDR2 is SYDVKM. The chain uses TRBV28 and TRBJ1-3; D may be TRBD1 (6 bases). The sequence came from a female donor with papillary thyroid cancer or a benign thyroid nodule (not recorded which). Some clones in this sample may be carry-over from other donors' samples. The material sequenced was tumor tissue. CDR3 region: CASSLWTGDSGNTIYF. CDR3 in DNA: TGTGCCAGCAGTTTATGGACAGGAGACTCTGGAAACACCATATATTTT.